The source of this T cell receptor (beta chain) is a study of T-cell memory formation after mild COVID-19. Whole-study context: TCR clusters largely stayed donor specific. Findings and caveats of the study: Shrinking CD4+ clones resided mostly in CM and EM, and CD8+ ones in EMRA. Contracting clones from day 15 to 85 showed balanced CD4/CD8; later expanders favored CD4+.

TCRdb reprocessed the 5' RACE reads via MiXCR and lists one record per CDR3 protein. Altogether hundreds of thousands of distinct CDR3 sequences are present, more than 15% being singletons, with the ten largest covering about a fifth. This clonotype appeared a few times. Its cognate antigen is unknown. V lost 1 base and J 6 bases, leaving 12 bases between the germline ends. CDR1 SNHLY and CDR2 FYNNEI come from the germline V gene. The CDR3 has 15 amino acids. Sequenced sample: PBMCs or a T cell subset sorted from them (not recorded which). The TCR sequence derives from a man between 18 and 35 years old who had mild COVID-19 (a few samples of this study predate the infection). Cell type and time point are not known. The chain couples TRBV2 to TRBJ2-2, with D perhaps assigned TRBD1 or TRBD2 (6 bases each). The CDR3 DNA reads TGTGCCAGCAGTGAAGACGGAGGGGGTTCCGGGGAGCTGTTTTTT. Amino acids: CASSEDGGGSGELFF.